The 24 T cell receptor beta chains given below trace back to one sample, sequenced in a study of memory CD4+ T cells and cytomegalovirus serostatus. Single viable CD3+CD4+CD8-CD45RO+ cells were sorted as the memory CD4+ T cells. This table comes from immunoSEQ multiplex PCR, and its TCRdb copy is limited to in-frame clones, with some not included. The sample shows tens of thousands of clones, around 79% of them seen only once. Sequencing used memory CD4+ T cells from blood. These receptors came from an adult in good health and CMV-seronegative.

V gene TRBV30 combines with J gene TRBJ1-5, with TRBD1 identical over 7 bases. The CDR3 is 15 residues long. The V gene's germline CDR1 is GTSNPN and CDR2 SVGIG (reference sequence). The V and J ends lost 2 bases and 9 bases, in that order; junction bases with no gene match: 13. CDR3 in amino acids: CAWSSGTDGSTPQHF. CDR3 bases: TGTGCCTGGAGTTCCGGGACAGACGGATCTACGCCCCAGCATTTT.

The chain uses TRBV13 and TRBJ2-1; 9 positions match TRBD1. The V segment lost 4 bases and the J segment 0 bases; nucleotides outside the gene matches: 4. The V gene's germline CDR1 is PRHDT and CDR2 FYEKMQ (reference sequence). The CDR3 totals 16 residues. The CDR3 here is CASSWRQGGSYNEQFF. DNA of the CDR3: TGTGCCAGCAGCTGGAGACAGGGGGGCTCCTACAATGAGCAGTTCTTC.

The chain employs TRBV9 and TRBJ2-2; TRBD1 matches at 8 bases. J was trimmed by 4 bases and V by 4 bases; bases with no gene match: 6. The CDR3 contains 15 residues. CDR1 and CDR2 (germline): SGDLS, YYNGEE. DNA for the CDR3: TGTGCCAGCAGCCCAGGACAGGGCGCCACCGGGGAGCTGTTTTTT. Protein: CASSPGQGATGELFF. The full variable domain, with the rest looked up from reference TRBV9 and TRBJ2-2, is DSGVTQTPKHLITATGQRVTLRCSPRSGDLSVYWYQQSLDQGLQFLIQYYNGEERAKGNILERFSAQQFPDLHSELNLSSLELGDSALYFCASSPGQGATGELFFGEGSRLTVL.

V and J are TRBV6-5 and TRBJ2-1; TRBD2 agrees at 8 bases. Germline CDR1 reads MNHEY; CDR2 reads SVGAGI. With V trimmed by 6 bases and J by 3 bases, 7 bases remained unmatched. The CDR3 consists of 15 residues. The CDR3 here is CASRPEGLVYNEQFF. In nucleotides, the CDR3 is TGTGCCAGCAGACCGGAGGGACTAGTCTACAATGAGCAGTTCTTC.

This chain links TRBV4-3 with TRBJ1-2; 8 bases match TRBD1. The CDR3 extends over 14 amino acids. Germline V gene sequence: CDR1 LGHNA, CDR2 YSLEER. The junction had 3 bases not matched to a gene; V was cut back by 1 base and J by 5 bases. The CDR3 loop reads CASSQATGGYGYTF. The CDR3 coding sequence is TGCGCCAGCAGCCAAGCCACAGGGGGTTATGGCTACACCTTC.

Here the CDR3 reads CASSLSPYGYTF. The CDR3 coding sequence is TGTGCCAGCAGCCTCTCTCCATATGGCTACACCTTC. The chain carries TRBV14 and TRBJ1-2; D uncertain. Trimming removed 4 bases at V and 5 bases at J, with 8 bases between. Germline-derived CDR1 and CDR2 are SGHDN and FVKESK. This CDR3 is 12 amino acids long.

V is TRBV28 and J is TRBJ2-1; possible D gene TRBD1, 6 bases. The germline gives CDR1 MDHEN, CDR2 SYDVKM. This CDR3 comprises 13 residues. Trimming removed 10 bases from V and 7 bases from J, with 17 bases in between. The CDR3 DNA reads TGTGCCACCAGGACAGCTAGCTTAAATGAGCAGTTCTTC. Translated: CATRTASLNEQFF.

This chain links TRBV5-1 with TRBJ2-2, with 9 nucleotides matching TRBD1. Germline-derived CDR1 and CDR2 are SGHRS and YFSETQ. The CDR3 covers 16 residues. Trimming removed 3 bases from V and 3 bases from J; junction bases left unmatched: 6. This CDR3 reads CASSSGGQGYTGELFF. The CDR3 coding sequence is TGCGCCAGCAGCTCGGGGGGACAGGGATACACCGGGGAGCTGTTTTTT.

The rearrangement joins TRBV7-8 to TRBJ2-3; D unclear. The ends were cut back, 1 base at V and 6 bases at J, with 14 bases in the middle. CDR1 is SGHVS and CDR2 is FQNEAQ in the germline V gene. The length of the CDR3 is 15 residues. CDR3 coding DNA: TGTGCCAGCAGCTTAGTCCACCTCGGGTATGATACGCAGTATTTT. Translation: CASSLVHLGYDTQYF.

This clone was observed a few times. The chain links TRBV29-1 to TRBJ1-4; D is ambiguous. V was shortened by 4 bases and J by 0 bases, with 6 bases between the two germline ends. This CDR3 region has 13 residues. Germline CDR1 reads SQVTM; CDR2 reads ANQGSEA. The CDR3 is CSVVSSTNEKLFF. The CDR3 DNA reads as TGCAGCGTTGTATCCTCAACTAATGAAAAACTGTTTTTT.

This clone was detected once. V usage is TRBV6-5 and J usage is TRBJ1-2; 8 bases are a match to TRBD1. With V trimmed by 2 bases and J by 4 bases, 3 bases remained unmatched. CDR1 and CDR2 (germline): MNHEY, SVGAGI. This CDR3 contains 14 residues. The CDR3 here is CASSYAGGGYGYTF. Here the CDR3 DNA reads TGTGCCAGCAGTTACGCAGGGGGCGGCTATGGCTACACCTTC.

The chain links TRBV6-1 to TRBJ1-6, with 7 positions matching TRBD1. The J segment lost 18 bases and the V segment lost 6 bases, leaving 8 bases of the junction unmatched. This CDR3 is built from 11 residues. Per the germline V gene, CDR1 is MNHNS and CDR2 is SASEGT. The CDR3 here is CASRERDRHHF. DNA of the CDR3: TGTGCCAGCAGGGAAAGGGACAGACACCACTTT.

The chain carries TRBV4-3 and TRBJ1-2, with 8 bases aligning to TRBD1. Trimming removed 1 base from V and 7 bases from J; junction bases left unmatched: 5. CDR1 is LGHNA, CDR2 YSLEER, per germline. The CDR3 spans 14 residues. CDR3 sequence: CASSQAAGGTGYTF. The CDR3 region has the DNA TGCGCCAGCAGCCAAGCCGCAGGGGGCACTGGCTACACCTTC.

The chain recombines TRBV7-8 with TRBJ2-7; 10 bases agree with TRBD1. V shed 4 bases, J shed 5 bases, and the junction held 11 bases outside the gene matches. CDR3 length: 16 amino acids. From germline, CDR1 is SGHVS and CDR2 FQNEAQ. This CDR3 is CASSSGAGTGAHEQYF. Here the CDR3 DNA reads TGTGCCAGCAGCTCAGGGGCCGGGACAGGGGCCCACGAGCAGTACTTC.

CDR3 region: CASTSRGPAYSPLHF. The CDR3 nucleotides are TGTGCCAGTACTTCTAGGGGTCCCGCCTATTCACCCCTCCACTTT. The chain uses TRBV27 and TRBJ1-6; weak D call: TRBD1 (5 bases). CDR1 is MNHEY and CDR2 is SMNVEV in the germline V gene (reference sequence). V lost 9 bases and J lost 8, with 20 bases in between. The CDR3 is 15 residues long.

This clone was seen once. This rearrangement joins TRBV9 to TRBJ1-1, with 10 positions matching TRBD1. With 4 bases clipped from V and 4 bases from J, the junction kept 10 bases outside the gene matches. CDR1 and CDR2 (germline): SGDLS, YYNGEE. The CDR3 is 16 residues long. The CDR3 loop reads CASSQGQGNWITEAFF. In DNA form, the CDR3 reads TGTGCCAGCAGCCAGGGACAGGGGAATTGGATCACTGAAGCTTTCTTT.

In nucleotides, the CDR3 is TGTGCCAGTTCATCGGGGGTCAACGGAGGAAAGACCCAGTACTTC. This sequence encodes CASSSGVNGGKTQYF. The rearrangement links TRBV19 to TRBJ2-5; a weak D match, TRBD2 (6 bases). The CDR3 is 15 residues long. The V and J ends lost 8 bases and 6 bases respectively, with 22 bases between them. Germline CDR1 reads LNHDA; CDR2 reads SQIVND (reference sequence).

The genes are TRBV4-2 and TRBJ2-7, with 11 bases that match TRBD2. V dropped 6 bases and J dropped 5; count of bases not matched to a gene: 6. The V gene's germline CDR1 is LGHNA and CDR2 YNFKEQ. The CDR3 sequence is 14 residues long. DNA for the CDR3: TGTGCCAGCAGTCCCGGGACTAGCGGAGACGAGCAGTACTTC. Translation: CASSPGTSGDEQYF.

V gene TRBV5-4 combines with J gene TRBJ2-2; 8 nucleotides match TRBD1. V lost 4 bases and J lost 7; bases outside the gene matches: 9. The CDR3 runs 15 residues. The germline V gene encodes CDR1 SGHNT and CDR2 YYREEE (reference sequence). The chain's CDR3 is CASSTGQGGNGELFF. In DNA form, the CDR3 reads TGTGCCAGCAGCACCGGACAGGGCGGTAACGGGGAGCTGTTTTTT.

In DNA form, the CDR3 reads TGTGCCAGCAGCCTGGTCGGGGAGGCTGGGAACACTGAAGCTTTCTTT. Translation: CASSLVGEAGNTEAFF. This sequence joins TRBV5-4 and TRBJ1-1; D call uncertain. The germline V gene has CDR1 SGHNT and CDR2 YYREEE (reference sequence). The CDR3 loop spans 16 amino acids. Trimming left V 4 bases short and J 1 base short, with 17 bases between.

The CDR3 spells CASSPGVVYEQYF. The DNA for the CDR3 is TGTGCCAGCAGCCCAGGGGTAGTATACGAGCAGTACTTC. The V gene is TRBV7-2, the J gene TRBJ2-7; perhaps TRBD1 as D (6 bases). CDR1 is SGHTA and CDR2 is FQGNSA in the germline V gene. The CDR3 is 13 residues long. The V end lost 5 bases, the J end lost 4 bases, and 12 bases lay between the germline ends.

This clone was counted only a few times. This chain links TRBV4-1 with TRBJ1-1; no reliable D call. The germline CDR1 and CDR2 sequences are MGHRA and YSYEKL. Deletions cut 6 bases from V and 1 base from J, with 12 bases between. The CDR3 loop spans 14 amino acids. The CDR3: CASRLPSGNTEAFF. CDR3 bases: TGCGCCAGCAGACTCCCGAGTGGGAACACTGAAGCTTTCTTT.

This chain joins TRBV28 and TRBJ2-6; D is ambiguous. The germline gives CDR1 MDHEN, CDR2 SYDVKM. There are 13 residues in the CDR3. Deletions cut 4 bases from V and 2 bases from J, with 3 bases between. The CDR3: CASSSPGANVLTF. DNA for the CDR3: TGTGCCAGCAGTTCGCCTGGGGCCAACGTCCTGACTTTC.

V gene TRBV9 combines with J gene TRBJ2-2; D call uncertain. In germline, CDR1 is SGDLS, CDR2 YYNGEE. Deletions cut 0 bases from V and 6 bases from J, with 9 bases between. The CDR3 has 14 residues. The CDR3 is CASSVGLDPGELFF. The CDR3 DNA sequence: TGTGCCAGCAGCGTAGGTTTGGATCCCGGGGAGCTGTTTTTT. Looking up the rest from reference TRBV9 and TRBJ2-2 gives the full variable domain: DSGVTQTPKHLITATGQRVTLRCSPRSGDLSVYWYQQSLDQGLQFLIQYYNGEERAKGNILERFSAQQFPDLHSELNLSSLELGDSALYFCASSVGLDPGELFFGEGSRLTVL.